A single sample gave rise to the 6 T cell receptor beta chains below, sequenced in a study of blood T cell repertoires in COVID-19. The data were produced by immunoSEQ multiplex PCR, yet TCRdb's version contains in-frame clones alone and is incomplete. The sample shows approximately 160,000 clones, roughly 83% of them seen only once. The sample was peripheral blood. The receptor set was obtained from a woman aged 55-70 years with acute or convalescent COVID-19.

The CDR3 here is CASSQELNQPQHF. The DNA of the CDR3 is TGTGCCAGCAGCCAAGAATTAAATCAGCCCCAGCATTTT. The chain recombines TRBV3-1 (or the pseudogene TRBV3-2) with TRBJ1-5; the D is unclear. V was shortened by 0 bases and J by 4 bases, with 4 bases between the two germline ends. Looked up from germline, CDR1 is LGHDT and CDR2 is YNNKEL (reference sequence). The CDR3 runs 13 residues.

The chain has TRBV2 and TRBJ2-7; TRBD1 might be the D (5 bases). The CDR3 runs to 13 residues. Trimming removed 2 bases from V and 5 bases from J, with 10 bases in between. Looked up from germline, CDR1 is SNHLY and CDR2 is FYNNEI. The CDR3 sequence: CASSEQGTDEQYF. CDR3 nucleotide sequence: TGTGCCAGCAGTGAACAGGGTACCGACGAGCAGTACTTC.

The chain has TRBV19 and TRBJ2-5, with 13 bases aligning to TRBD2. CDR1 and CDR2 from the germline V gene are LNHDA and SQIVND (reference sequence). CDR3 length equals 20 residues. V lost 5 bases, J lost 3 bases, and 18 bases stayed unmatched. CDR3 in amino acids: CASSQYGPVGLAGAKETQYF. CDR3 sequence (DNA): TGTGCCAGTAGTCAGTATGGGCCGGTCGGACTAGCGGGGGCCAAAGAGACCCAGTACTTC.

This chain joins TRBV4-2 and TRBJ2-1; 9 positions match TRBD2. CDR1 and CDR2 from the germline V gene are LGHNA and YNFKEQ. The CDR3 totals 15 residues. The junction had 9 bases not matched to a gene; V was cut back by 4 bases and J by 8 bases. Written as DNA, the CDR3 is TGTGCCAGCAGCCCGCTTGGCGGGGGGGCGTATGAGCAGTTCTTC. Protein product: CASSPLGGGAYEQFF.

The chain has TRBV4-2 and TRBJ1-2, with 12 bases aligning to TRBD1. V gave up 4 bases and J gave up 1 base; unmatched junction bases: 10. The CDR3 has 18 amino acids. Germline values: CDR1 LGHNA, CDR2 YNFKEQ. CDR3 in DNA: TGTGCCAGCAGCCTAGCGTCGGGACAGGGGGCGGATAACTATGGCTACACCTTC. It specifies CASSLASGQGADNYGYTF.

V usage is TRBV29-1 and J usage is TRBJ1-1, with D unclear. The CDR3 totals 11 residues. CDR1 and CDR2 from the germline V gene are SQVTM and ANQGSEA. V shed 4 bases and J shed 1 base, with 4 bases lying between them. CDR3 region: CSVAWNTEAFF. The CDR3 DNA is TGCAGCGTTGCCTGGAACACTGAAGCTTTCTTT.